These 21 T cell receptor beta chains came from one sample sequenced in a study of T cell responses to AZD1222 COVID-19 vaccine. Generated by immunoSEQ multiplex PCR, the TCRdb table keeps only in-frame clones and is missing some. The profile shows 90,000 to 100,000 clones, 88% of them singletons. This specimen was peripheral blood, taken on day 0 of AZD1222 vaccination. All receptors derive from an adult in good health.

The rearrangement uses TRBV28 and TRBJ1-2, with a weak D call TRBD1 (6 bases). V lost 6 bases to trimming and J lost 9 bases, with 20 bases between them. CDR3 length equals 14 residues. CDR1 MDHEN and CDR2 SYDVKM come from the germline V gene. The CDR3 protein is CASSPFDRLNRYTF. The CDR3 DNA sequence: TGTGCCAGCAGCCCTTTTGACAGGCTCAATCGCTACACCTTC.

The gene calls are TRBV27 and TRBJ1-4; weak D call: TRBD1 (5 bases). Germline values: CDR1 MNHEY, CDR2 SMNVEV (reference sequence). This CDR3 contains 17 residues. Trimming left V 6 bases short and J 0 bases short, with 17 bases between. The DNA of the CDR3 is TGTGCCAGCAGATCTTACCCCACAGGCGCAACTAATGAAAAACTGTTTTTT. Its protein product is CASRSYPTGATNEKLFF.

The chain employs TRBV7-6 and TRBJ2-3; TRBD2 agrees at 9 bases. Germline loops: CDR1 SGHVS, CDR2 FNYEAQ. The CDR3 loop spans 18 amino acids. V lost 3 bases and J lost 0; bases outside the gene matches: 10. As DNA, the CDR3 is TGTGCCAGCAGCTTCCCCCTAAAGCTAGCGGGGAGCACAGATACGCAGTATTTT. Amino acid sequence: CASSFPLKLAGSTDTQYF.

The V and J genes are TRBV27 and TRBJ2-7; TRBD2 agrees at 8 bases. CDR1 is MNHEY, CDR2 SMNVEV, per germline (reference sequence). V was clipped by 5 bases and J by 7 bases; unmatched bases: 13. There are 15 residues in the CDR3. The CDR3 nucleotides read TGTGCCAGCAGTACAAAGCGGGAGTTGGTGGTTGAGCAGTACTTC. It encodes CASSTKRELVVEQYF.

The chain combines TRBV5-3 with TRBJ1-6, with TRBD1 as a possible D gene (6 bases). TRBV5-3 is annotated as an ORF whose role is uncertain. Deletions cut 4 bases from V and 9 bases from J, with 35 bases between. CDR3 length: 21 residues. In DNA, the CDR3 is TGTGCCAGAAGCCGCGATAGGGGGGGGTGGCAACTACAGAGAAGTCGTTCACCCCTCCACTTT. Protein product: CARSRDRGGWQLQRSRSPLHF.

The chain recombines TRBV4-2 with TRBJ2-1; unclear D gene. The CDR3 totals 13 residues. Germline loops: CDR1 LGHNA, CDR2 YNFKEQ. Deletions cut 2 bases from V and 5 bases from J, with 7 bases between. CDR3 nucleotides: TGTGCCAGCAGCCAATACCTAGACAATGAGCAGTTCTTC. Its translation is CASSQYLDNEQFF.

The gene calls are TRBV19 and TRBJ1-1; 8 nucleotides match TRBD1. Looked up from germline, CDR1 is LNHDA and CDR2 is SQIVND (reference sequence). The CDR3 spans 17 residues. With 1 base clipped from V and 0 bases from J, the junction kept 7 bases outside the gene matches. In DNA form, the CDR3 reads TGTGCCAGTAGTATAGTGGGACAGGTCTTCATGAACACTGAAGCTTTCTTT. Translation gives CASSIVGQVFMNTEAFF. Full variable domain (remainder filled in from reference TRBV19 and TRBJ1-1): DGGITQSPKYLFRKEGQNVTLSCEQNLNHDAMYWYRQDPGQGLRLIYYSQIVNDFQKGDIAEGYSVSREKKESFPLTVTSAQKNPTAFYLCASSIVGQVFMNTEAFFGQGTRLTVV.

The chain links TRBV7-2 to TRBJ1-2, with 9 bases lining up with TRBD1. CDR1 and CDR2 from the germline V gene are SGHTA and FQGNSA. CDR3 size: 14 residues. The junction had 4 bases not matched to a gene; V was cut back by 6 bases and J by 2 bases. The CDR3 DNA reads as TGTGCCAGCAGTTACGGACAGGGGAACTATGGCTACACCTTC. It is translated as CASSYGQGNYGYTF.

This chain connects TRBV7-2 to TRBJ2-3; 10 bases align to TRBD2. Germline-derived CDR1 and CDR2 are SGHTA and FQGNSA. CDR3 length equals 17 residues. Trimming at V came to 1 base and at J to 1 base, leaving 5 bases not matched to a gene. CDR3 sequence (DNA): TGTGCCAGCAGCTTAGAACAGGGGACTAGCGGCACAGATACGCAGTATTTT. This translates into CASSLEQGTSGTDTQYF.

The rearrangement joins TRBV4-3 to TRBJ2-5; 8 nucleotides line up with TRBD2. V dropped 4 bases and J dropped 5; count of bases not matched to a gene: 15. The CDR3 is 17 amino acids. Germline CDR1 and CDR2: LGHNA and YSLEER. CDR3 residues: CASSPGRAGAGEETQYF. In DNA form, the CDR3 reads TGCGCCAGCAGCCCGGGACGAGCGGGAGCTGGGGAGGAGACCCAGTACTTC.

In nucleotides, the CDR3 is TGTGCCAGCAGCCTTGGACTAGCAATGACAGATACGCAGTATTTT. It encodes CASSLGLAMTDTQYF. The rearrangement uses TRBV11-2 and TRBJ2-3; 8 bases match TRBD2. CDR1 and CDR2 from the germline V gene are SGHAT and FQNNGV. J was trimmed by 3 bases and V by 5 bases; bases with no gene match: 7. This CDR3 contains 15 residues.

The chain is built from TRBV25-1 and TRBJ2-3; D is undetermined. The V gene lost 7 bases and the J gene lost 0 bases, with 8 bases spanning the gap. The CDR3 is 13 residues long. Germline CDR1 is MGHDK and CDR2 is SYGVNS. CDR3 residues: CASTRPSTDTQYF. The CDR3 bases are TGTGCCAGCACACGGCCCAGCACAGATACGCAGTATTTT.

The chain links TRBV6-5 to TRBJ2-7, with TRBD1 identical over 11 bases. Germline CDR1 is MNHEY and CDR2 is SVGAGI. V gave up 2 bases and J gave up 6 bases; unmatched junction bases: 3. This CDR3 is built from 14 residues. Here the CDR3 reads CASSYGTGGPEQYF. CDR3 sequence (DNA): TGTGCCAGCAGTTACGGGACAGGGGGACCCGAGCAGTACTTC.

This clone showed up just once. The rearrangement links TRBV24-1 to TRBJ1-6; D is undetermined. Germline-derived CDR1 and CDR2 are KGHDR and SFDVKD. Deletions cut 12 bases from V and 8 bases from J, with 4 bases between. The CDR3 length is 9 residues. As DNA, the CDR3 is TGTGCCGGTTATTCACCCCTCCACTTT. It encodes CAGYSPLHF.

The V call is TRBV5-1, the J call TRBJ2-3; 9 nucleotides agree with TRBD1. V shed 4 bases and J 5 bases; nucleotides not matched to a gene: 8. Germline CDR1 is SGHRS and CDR2 is YFSETQ. CDR3 size: 15 residues. CDR3 sequence: CASSVQGAHLDTQYF. CDR3 in DNA: TGCGCCAGCAGCGTACAGGGGGCGCATTTAGATACGCAGTATTTT.

The chain uses TRBV6-2 or TRBV6-3 and TRBJ1-1; D is uncertain. CDR1 and CDR2 from the germline V gene are MNHEY and SVGEGT. CDR3 length: 13 residues. Trimming took 2 bases from V and 1 from J, leaving 5 bases between them. As DNA, the CDR3 is TGTGCCAGCAGTTACAAGGAGAACACTGAAGCTTTCTTT. This gives the protein CASSYKENTEAFF.

The rearrangement links TRBV4-2 to TRBJ2-2; D remains ambiguous. This CDR3 comprises 18 residues. Germline V gives CDR1 LGHNA, CDR2 YNFKEQ. Between the trimmed V and J ends, which lost 2 bases and 1 base, there was a span of 17 bases. The CDR3 loop is CASSQSVLERWNTGELFF. DNA for the CDR3: TGTGCCAGCAGCCAAAGCGTCCTAGAACGGTGGAACACCGGGGAGCTGTTTTTT.

This clone was recorded once. CDR3 amino acids: CAWSAGRNTGELFF. For the CDR3, the DNA is TGTGCCTGGAGTGCAGGACGGAACACCGGGGAGCTGTTTTTT. The chain combines TRBV30 with TRBJ2-2; the D is unclear. The CDR3 is made up of 14 amino acids. V lost 1 base to trimming and J lost 1 base, with 7 bases between them. CDR1 and CDR2 from the germline V gene are GTSNPN and SVGIG (reference sequence). The entire variable domain, with the rest obtained from reference TRBV30 and TRBJ2-2, is as follows: SQTIHQWPATLVQPVGSPLSLECTVEGTSNPNLYWYRQAAGRGLQLLFYSVGIGQISSEVPQNLSASRPQDRQFILSSKKLLLSDSGFYLCAWSAGRNTGELFFGEGSRLTVL.

This clone has a handful of counts. The chain carries TRBV5-1 and TRBJ2-3; tentatively, D is TRBD1 or TRBD2 (5 bases each). Germline-derived CDR1 and CDR2 are SGHRS and YFSETQ. Trimming left V 3 bases short and J 8 bases short, with 13 bases between. This CDR3 has 13 residues. CDR3 in amino acids: CASSSEIGGTQYF. DNA of the CDR3: TGCGCCAGCAGCTCGGAGATTGGGGGTACGCAGTATTTT. Together with reference TRBV5-1 and TRBJ2-3, the CDR3 gives the full variable domain: KAGVTQTPRYLIKTRGQQVTLSCSPISGHRSVSWYQQTPGQGLQFLFEYFSETQRNKGNFPGRFSGRQFSNSRSEMNVSTLELGDSALYLCASSSEIGGTQYFGPGTRLTVL.

This clone has only a few counts. The chain employs TRBV6-1 and TRBJ1-2, with a tentative D call TRBD1 (5 bases). The germline gives CDR1 MNHNS, CDR2 SASEGT. The V end lost 0 bases, the J end lost 8 bases, and 13 bases lay between the germline ends. This CDR3 spans 14 amino acids. The CDR3 reads CASSEALSGRGYTF. The CDR3 region has the DNA TGTGCCAGCAGTGAAGCGCTTTCAGGGCGAGGCTACACCTTC.

The genes are TRBV28 and TRBJ1-2; D is uncertain. V dropped 2 bases and J dropped 4 bases, with 8 bases sitting between them. This CDR3 is 13 amino acids long. The germline V gene encodes CDR1 MDHEN and CDR2 SYDVKM. Here the CDR3 DNA reads TGTGCCAGCAGTTTACCGCTTGGCTATGGCTACACCTTC. Translating it yields CASSLPLGYGYTF.